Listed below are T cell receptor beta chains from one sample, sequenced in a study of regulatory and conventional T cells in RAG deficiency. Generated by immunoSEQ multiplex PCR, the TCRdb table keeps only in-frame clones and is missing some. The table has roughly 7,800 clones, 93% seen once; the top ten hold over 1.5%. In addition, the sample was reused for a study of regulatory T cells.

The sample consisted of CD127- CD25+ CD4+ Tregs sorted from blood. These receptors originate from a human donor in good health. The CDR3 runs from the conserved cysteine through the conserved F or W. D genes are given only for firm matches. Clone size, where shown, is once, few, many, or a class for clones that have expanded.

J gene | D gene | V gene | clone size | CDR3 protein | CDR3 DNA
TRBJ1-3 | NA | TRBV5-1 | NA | CASSLGGVSGNTIYF | TGCGCCAGCAGCTTGGGGGGGGTCTCTGGAAACACCATATATTTT
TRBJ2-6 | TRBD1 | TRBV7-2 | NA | CASRTQGVTLGANVLTF | TGTGCCAGCCGAACCCAGGGGGTAACCCTCGGGGCCAACGTCCTGACTTTC
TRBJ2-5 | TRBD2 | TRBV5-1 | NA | CASSASGTHKLETQYF | TGCGCCAGCAGTGCGAGCGGGACCCACAAGCTGGAGACCCAGTACTTC
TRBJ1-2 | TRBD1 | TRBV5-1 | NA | CASSLGTGTGGNYGYTF | TGCGCCAGCAGCTTGGGAACCGGGACAGGGGGTAACTATGGCTACACCTTC
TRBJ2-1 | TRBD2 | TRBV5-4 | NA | CASSLGSLAGGGEQFF | TGTGCCAGCAGCTTGGGATCTCTAGCGGGGGGGGGTGAGCAGTTCTTC
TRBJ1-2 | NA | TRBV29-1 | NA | CSVEAGVGYTF | TGCAGCGTTGAGGCCGGGGTCGGCTACACCTTC
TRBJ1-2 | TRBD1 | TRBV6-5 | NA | CASSPDRGIYGYTF | TGTGCCAGCAGCCCAGACAGGGGGATTTATGGCTACACCTTC
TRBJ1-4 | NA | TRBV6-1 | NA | CASSERPGKKLFF | TGTGCCAGCAGTGAAAGGCCAGGGAAGAAACTGTTTTTT
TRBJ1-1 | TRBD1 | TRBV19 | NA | CASSIAGTGNTEAFF | TGTGCCAGTAGTATAGCCGGGACAGGGAACACTGAAGCTTTCTTT
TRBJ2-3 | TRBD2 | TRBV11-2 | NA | CASSLGGGGGAMANTQYF | TGTGCCAGCAGCTTAGGAGGCGGCGGGGGGGCCATGGCGAATACGCAGTATTTT
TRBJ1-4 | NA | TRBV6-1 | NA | CASTQDRQGTRKLFF | TGTGCCAGCACCCAAGATAGGCAGGGGACTAGAAAACTGTTTTTT
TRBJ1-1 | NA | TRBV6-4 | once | CARGRRDTEAFF | TGTGCCAGGGGGAGGCGGGACACTGAAGCTTTCTTT
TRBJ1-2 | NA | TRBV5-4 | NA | CASSAGTNYGYTF | TGTGCCAGCAGCGCGGGGACTAACTATGGCTACACCTTC
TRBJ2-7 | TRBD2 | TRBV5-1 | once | CASSLASPSGGSYEQYF | TGCGCCAGCAGCTTGGCCTCGCCTAGCGGGGGATCCTACGAGCAGTACTTC
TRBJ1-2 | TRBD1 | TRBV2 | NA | CASTARGQGPSYGYTF | TGTGCCAGCACCGCCAGAGGACAGGGTCCCTCCTATGGCTACACCTTC
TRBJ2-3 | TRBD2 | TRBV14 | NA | CASSQPRTSGITDTQYF | TGTGCCAGCAGCCAGCCCCGGACTAGCGGTATCACAGATACGCAGTATTTT
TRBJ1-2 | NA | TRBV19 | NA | CASSIKSTGQRGNYGYTF | TGTGCCAGTAGTATCAAGAGTACAGGGCAGCGGGGAAACTATGGCTACACCTTC
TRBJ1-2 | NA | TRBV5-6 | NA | CASSFGVQGHGYTF | TGTGCCAGCAGCTTTGGTGTTCAGGGCCATGGCTACACCTTC
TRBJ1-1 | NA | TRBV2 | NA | CASSDGGAAEAFF | TGTGCCAGCAGCGACGGTGGGGCGGCTGAAGCTTTCTTT
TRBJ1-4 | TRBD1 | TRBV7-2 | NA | CASSLGRGPYEKLFF | TGTGCCAGCAGCTTAGGCAGGGGGCCGTACGAAAAACTGTTTTTT
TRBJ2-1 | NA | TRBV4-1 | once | CASSQEFQRYSSYNEQFF | TGCGCCAGCAGCCAAGAATTTCAGCGGTACAGCTCCTACAATGAGCAGTTCTTC
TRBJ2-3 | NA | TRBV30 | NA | CAWSRQNTDTQYF | TGTGCCTGGAGTCGACAGAACACAGATACGCAGTATTTT
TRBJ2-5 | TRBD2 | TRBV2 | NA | CASSEERGGLETQYF | TGTGCCAGCAGTGAAGAGCGGGGGGGCCTTGAGACCCAGTACTTC
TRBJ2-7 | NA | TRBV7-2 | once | CASSLRSGEIYEQYF | TGTGCCAGCAGCTTACGGTCCGGAGAAATCTACGAGCAGTACTTC
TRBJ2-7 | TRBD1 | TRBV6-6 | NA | CASSYGLGQGVYEQYF | TGTGCCAGCAGTTACGGTTTGGGGCAGGGGGTTTACGAGCAGTACTTC
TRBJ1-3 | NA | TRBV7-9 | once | CASSLRRLGVSGNTIYF | TGTGCCAGCAGCTTACGGCGTCTGGGCGTCTCTGGAAACACCATATATTTT